This T cell receptor beta chain was observed in a study of T cells in Graves' hyperthyroidism and ophthalmopathy. Study at large: Initial diagnosis, before any treatment, was when peripheral blood was collected. The study, taken as a whole, reports: Stable hyperthyroidism was told apart from ophthalmopathy by a model built on 13 V-J features. Model-based prediction identified ophthalmopathy a median around 6.7 months prior to its onset.

The table lists this clonotype with many counts. What it binds is unknown. Deletions cut 5 bases from V and 1 base from J, with 10 bases between. The V gene's germline CDR1 is KGHDR and CDR2 SFDVKD. This CDR3 contains 14 residues. There were TCR beta CDR3 regions amplified from RNA transcripts. First-round RT-PCR of the TCR CDR3 relied on the HTBI primer set. TCRdb reprocessed the multiplex PCR reads via MiXCR and lists one record per CDR3 protein. The sample has approximately 360,000 distinct CDR3 sequences, around a quarter seen once. The PBMCs were sourced from fresh peripheral blood (around 9.9 ml).

The chain recombines TRBV24-1 with TRBJ1-1; D not resolved. The sequenced sample consisted of blood. The clonotype comes from a man aged 50-60 years with Graves' hyperthyroidism. The CDR3 region has the DNA TGTGCCACCAGTGTGGGTCCAAGGAACACTGAAGCTTTCTTT. Amino acids: CATSVGPRNTEAFF.